This passage covers 30 T cell receptor beta chains from one sample sequenced in a study of T cells in Graves' hyperthyroidism and ophthalmopathy (dated by TCRdb to between 2019 and 2020). Receptors were amplified or captured by multiplex PCR. The sequencer was an Illumina HiSeq 2000. Amplification of TCR beta CDR3 regions was carried out from RNA transcripts. The TCR CDR3 was subjected to a first round of RT-PCR using the HTBI primer set and the Qiagen OneStep RT-PCR kit. TCRdb reworked the public reads: Q25 trimming with fastp, MiXCR clone assembly, productive beta chains retained. Entries that share a CDR3 protein sequence are merged under the most common genes and DNA. The sample profile shows around 400,000 distinct CDR3 sequences; about a sixth of them were found once. 28% of the sample lies in the top ten. Material: blood. These receptors came from a woman between 18 and 30 years old with Graves' hyperthyroidism that later progressed to Graves' ophthalmopathy.

V usage is TRBV6-9 and J usage is TRBJ1-5, with 12 nucleotides matching TRBD1. This CDR3 has 16 residues. The germline CDR1 and CDR2 sequences are MNHGY and SVAAGI. J gave up 7 bases and V 3 bases, and 7 bases lay outside the gene matches. The CDR3 loop reads CASSYGTGGGGQPQHF. CDR3 nucleotide sequence: TGTGCCAGCAGTTACGGGACAGGGGGCGGAGGGCAGCCCCAGCATTTT.

Concerning this clonotype itself: A much larger clone sits a single nucleotide away, making a read error possible. The chain combines TRBV18 with TRBJ1-4, with TRBD1 as a possible D gene (6 bases). V was cut by 0 bases and J by 7 bases, with 15 bases left in between. The CDR3 loop spans 16 amino acids. Germline-derived CDR1 and CDR2 are KGHSH and LQKENI. This CDR3 reads CASSPPNRGGSEKLFF. The CDR3 DNA is TGTGCCAGCTCACCACCGAACAGAGGGGGGTCTGAAAAACTGTTTTTT. Using reference TRBV18 and TRBJ1-4 for the parts outside the CDR3, the full variable domain is NAGVMQNPRHLVRRRGQEARLRCSPMKGHSHVYWYRQLPEEGLKFMVYLQKENIIDESGMPKERFSAEFPKEGPSILRIQQVVRGDSAAYFCASSPPNRGGSEKLFFGSGTQLSVL.

This clonotype was counted at least ten times. This sequence joins TRBV2 and TRBJ1-1, with 8 bases matching TRBD1. Trimming cost V 0 bases and J 10 bases; bases outside gene matches: 13. The CDR3 is 16 residues long. Germline assignment: CDR1 SNHLY and CDR2 FYNNEI. The DNA of the CDR3 is TGTGCCAGCAGTGAAGCGACAGGGGAAAGGAGATTGAGAGCTTTCTTT. It codes for CASSEATGERRLRAFF.

The rearrangement uses TRBV10-3 and TRBJ2-5, with 8 bases matching TRBD2. Unmatched junction bases numbered 17, after V lost 0 bases and J lost 5 bases. Per the germline V gene, CDR1 is ENHRY and CDR2 is SYGVKD. This CDR3 is 19 amino acids long. CDR3 coding DNA: TGTGCCATCAGTGAGTCCCCAACGGGAGGGAGGGCCTTAGTGGAGACCCAGTACTTC. This encodes CAISESPTGGRALVETQYF.

Worth noting for this clonotype: A much more abundant neighbour one base away suggests this may be a read error. This chain uses TRBV28 with TRBJ2-7; 11 bases are a match to TRBD2. The tail of the sequence fits TRBJ2-1 better, so the J call may be wrong. This CDR3 contains 16 residues. CDR1 MDHEN and CDR2 SYDVKM come from the germline V gene. CDR3 sequence (DNA): TGTGCCAGCAGTCCATTAGCGGGAGGGCCCACTCCCGAGCAGTTCTTC. Translation gives CASSPLAGGPTPEQFF.

This clonotype was detected ten times or more. The gene calls are TRBV3-1 and TRBJ2-4, with TRBD2 identical over 7 bases. In germline, CDR1 is LGHDT, CDR2 YNNKEL (reference sequence). V lost 1 base to trimming and J lost 7 bases; unmatched junction nucleotides: 7. The CDR3 is 15 residues long. The CDR3 region is CASSQASGGRNIQYF. The DNA for the CDR3 is TGTGCCAGCAGCCAAGCTAGCGGCGGGCGGAACATTCAGTACTTC. The entire variable domain, with the rest obtained from reference TRBV3-1 and TRBJ2-4, is as follows: DTAVSQTPKYLVTQMGNDKSIKCEQNLGHDTMYWYKQDSKKFLKIMFSYNNKELIINETVPNRFSPKSPDKAHLNLHINSLELGDSAVYFCASSQASGGRNIQYFGAGTRLSVL.

This clonotype was detected many times. The chain is built from TRBV20-1 and TRBJ2-1; 7 bases align to TRBD1. The CDR3 spans 16 residues. Germline V gives CDR1 DFQATT, CDR2 SNEGSKA (reference sequence). The J segment lost 2 bases and the V segment lost 5 bases, leaving 12 bases of the junction unmatched. The CDR3 is CSAVARTGEAYNEQFF. The CDR3, as DNA: TGCAGTGCTGTCGCCAGGACAGGAGAGGCCTACAATGAGCAGTTCTTC.

The chain joins TRBV4-3 to TRBJ2-7; tentative D call: TRBD2 (6 bases). Trimming removed 1 base at V and 4 bases at J, with 14 bases between. The germline CDR1 and CDR2 sequences are LGHNA and YSLEER. CDR3 length: 15 residues. The CDR3 DNA is TGCGCCAGCAGCCAAGGGCGGGGTCTAGGGTACGAGCAGTACTTC. Protein product: CASSQGRGLGYEQYF.

This chain connects TRBV20-1 to TRBJ2-7; D perhaps matches TRBD2 (5 bases). Germline CDR1 and CDR2: DFQATT and SNEGSKA (reference sequence). This CDR3 comprises 12 residues. The V end was cut by 5 bases, the J end by 1 base, with 9 bases between. In DNA form, the CDR3 reads TGCAGTGCTGGAGGTTTTTCCTACGAGCAGTACTTC. Its protein product is CSAGGFSYEQYF.

This clonotype was detected only a few times. The chain uses TRBV19 and TRBJ2-4, with 10 bases that match TRBD1. The CDR3 runs to 16 residues. The V gene's germline CDR1 is LNHDA and CDR2 SQIVND (reference sequence). The junction had 4 bases not matched to a gene; V was cut back by 4 bases and J by 1 base. DNA for the CDR3: TGTGCCAGTAGTAAACCGGGACAGGGGGCCAAAAACATTCAGTACTTC. Translating gives CASSKPGQGAKNIQYF.

The rearrangement links TRBV6-1 to TRBJ1-2, with unresolved D. Trimming pared 3 bases from V and 0 bases from J, leaving 2 bases between. CDR1 and CDR2 from the germline V gene are MNHNS and SASEGT. CDR3 length: 12 amino acids. The CDR3 loop reads CASSDTNYGYTF. The CDR3 DNA reads TGTGCCAGCAGTGATACTAACTATGGCTACACCTTC.

To note about this clonotype: A much larger clone differs by one base, so this may be a read error. The chain links TRBV28 to TRBJ2-5; the match to TRBD1 covers 8 bases. The junction had 3 bases not matched to a gene; V was cut back by 6 bases and J by 9 bases. Per the germline V gene, CDR1 is MDHEN and CDR2 is SYDVKM. The CDR3 is 11 residues long. CDR3 residues: CASSQTGAQYF. The CDR3 DNA follows: TGTGCCAGCAGCCAGACAGGGGCCCAGTACTTC.

In this sample, this clonotype turned up a few times. V usage is TRBV29-1 and J usage is TRBJ2-1; D remains unclear. CDR3 length: 13 amino acids. V lost 0 bases and J 2 bases, leaving 5 bases between the germline ends. The germline V gene encodes CDR1 SQVTM and CDR2 ANQGSEA. The CDR3 coding sequence is TGCAGCGTTGAAGAAACAGCCTACAATGAGCAGTTCTTC. Its translation: CSVEETAYNEQFF.

In its sample, this clonotype was seen many times. The genes are TRBV6-5 and TRBJ2-1, with D perhaps matching TRBD1 or TRBD2 (5 bases each). The V and J ends lost 2 bases and 1 base respectively, with 18 bases between them. The V gene's germline CDR1 is MNHEY and CDR2 SVGAGI. The CDR3 has 18 amino acids. The CDR3 region is CASSYEGRDDSSYNEQFF. In nucleotides, the CDR3 is TGTGCCAGCAGTTACGAGGGCAGGGATGATAGTTCCTACAATGAGCAGTTCTTC.

The sample holds many counts of this clonotype. The CDR3 nucleotides are TGTGCCAGCAGCTCAGGGGGCGGGCAGCCCCAGCATTTT. Translation gives CASSSGGGQPQHF. The chain carries TRBV11-1 and TRBJ1-5; the match to TRBD1 covers 8 bases. From germline, CDR1 is SGHAT and CDR2 FQDESV (reference sequence). The CDR3 is 13 amino acids. Trimming took 4 bases from V and 7 from J; bases not matched to a gene: 3.

At least ten counts were recorded for this clonotype. The rearrangement joins TRBV6-1 to TRBJ1-1; D is possibly TRBD1 (6 bases). Between the trimmed V and J ends, which lost 6 bases and 2 bases, there was a span of 13 bases. The length of the CDR3 is 14 residues. Germline values: CDR1 MNHNS, CDR2 SASEGT. CDR3 residues: CASSPWGPNTEAFF. The CDR3 DNA reads TGTGCCAGCAGCCCGTGGGGGCCAAACACTGAAGCTTTCTTT.

This clonotype has a count of ten or more. The rearrangement uses TRBV2 and TRBJ2-1, with TRBD2 identical over 10 bases. The germline gives CDR1 SNHLY, CDR2 FYNNEI. This CDR3 spans 20 amino acids. J gave up 2 bases and V 4 bases, and 17 bases lay outside the gene matches. CDR3 sequence (DNA): TGTGCCAGCAGTGGCCTGGGGGGGCCCAAGCGGGAGGGCCCCTACAATGAGCAGTTCTTC. Translation: CASSGLGGPKREGPYNEQFF.

As for this clonotype: A much more abundant neighbour one base away suggests this may be a read error. The chain employs TRBV14 and TRBJ2-1, with D unclear. The CDR3 runs 14 residues. Germline V lookup: CDR1 SGHDN, CDR2 FVKESK. The CDR3 DNA follows: TGTGCCAGCAGCCTAACGGTGGGGTTGGATGAGCAGTCCTTC. It codes for CASSLTVGLDEQSF.

The genes are TRBV28 and TRBJ1-5; 12 bases are shared with TRBD1. The V gene end was trimmed by 8 bases and the J gene end by 6 bases; junction bases not matched to a gene: 8. CDR1 is MDHEN, CDR2 SYDVKM, per germline. This CDR3 region has 15 residues. The CDR3 DNA sequence: TGTGCCAGCGCTCGGGGACAGGGGGCGTCTCAGCCCCAGCATTTT. Translation gives CASARGQGASQPQHF.

This clonotype was recorded many times. Its ends do not fully match the called genes, so a read error is possible. The chain is built from TRBV28 and TRBJ2-3; no definite D call. The CDR3 length is 15 residues. Germline CDR1 reads MDHEN; CDR2 reads SYDVKM. The CDR3 region has the DNA TGTGCCAGCACTTTATTACACGGCATCACAGATACGCAGTATTTT. Its protein is CASTLLHGITDTQYF.

This clonotype has at least ten counts. This rearrangement joins TRBV5-4 to TRBJ2-1; tentative D call: TRBD2 (6 bases). The CDR3 has 15 residues. Germline lookup yields CDR1 SGHNT and CDR2 YYREEE (reference sequence). V lost 9 bases and J 0 bases, leaving 16 bases between the germline ends. The CDR3 sequence is CATARRASSYNEQFF. The CDR3 nucleotides read TGTGCCACCGCCCGGAGGGCAAGCTCCTACAATGAGCAGTTCTTC.

This clonotype has ten or more counts. The chain recombines TRBV30 with TRBJ1-2, with 8 bases lining up with TRBD1. The junction had 19 bases not matched to a gene; V was cut back by 8 bases and J by 8 bases. The CDR3 length is 15 residues. Germline-derived CDR1 and CDR2 are GTSNPN and SVGIG (reference sequence). The DNA of the CDR3 is TGTGCCGGGGACCTAGGGCAGGGGGCTTCTGACGGCTACACCTTC. This codes for CAGDLGQGASDGYTF.

This clonotype has a count of ten or more. The CDR3 nucleotides read TGTGCCAGCAGCAGACAGGGGGCGAACACTGAAGCTTTCTTT. Its translation is CASSRQGANTEAFF. The chain is built from TRBV11-2 and TRBJ1-1; 10 nucleotides match TRBD1. Unmatched junction bases numbered 1, after V lost 5 bases and J lost 1 base. Germline-derived CDR1 and CDR2 are SGHAT and FQNNGV. The CDR3 contains 14 residues.

This clonotype was seen repeatedly, ten times or more. V usage is TRBV27 and J usage is TRBJ2-2, with unresolved D. The germline CDR1 and CDR2 sequences are MNHEY and SMNVEV (reference sequence). V lost 2 bases to trimming and J lost 3 bases, with 10 bases between them. CDR3 length: 15 residues. As DNA, the CDR3 is TGTGCCAGCAGTTTAAATCGGGTAGACACCGGGGAGCTGTTTTTT. It specifies CASSLNRVDTGELFF.

This clonotype appeared a few times. The chain employs TRBV20-1 and TRBJ1-1, with D uncertain. Between the trimmed V and J ends, which lost 3 bases and 2 bases, there was a span of 7 bases. The CDR3 has 12 residues. Germline lookup yields CDR1 DFQATT and CDR2 SNEGSKA (reference sequence). This CDR3 is CSASSANTEAFF. As DNA, the CDR3 is TGCAGTGCTAGTTCAGCTAACACTGAAGCTTTCTTT.

In regard to this clonotype: The junction departs from germline at one end; a sequencing error may be responsible. V usage is TRBV28 and J usage is TRBJ2-6, with 8 bases that match TRBD1. The CDR3 consists of 18 residues. The germline CDR1 and CDR2 sequences are MDHEN and SYDVKM. The CDR3 sequence is CASSSRDRTSSGANVLAF. The DNA of the CDR3 is TGTGCCAGCAGTTCCCGGGACAGGACCTCTTCTGGGGCCAACGTCCTGGCTTTC.

As for this clonotype: With a much larger clone just one base away, this may be a read error. This chain uses TRBV10-2 with TRBJ2-1, with D perhaps matching TRBD2 (6 bases). Between the trimmed V and J ends, which lost 8 bases and 13 bases, there was a span of 21 bases. Germline assignment: CDR1 WSHSY and CDR2 SAAADI. This CDR3 spans 13 amino acids. This CDR3 reads CASRSGSSEAQFF. The CDR3 bases are TGCGCCAGCCGCTCCGGCTCTAGCGAAGCCCAGTTCTTC.

This clonotype was observed many times. The CDR3 DNA is TGTGCCAGCAGTTTAGTGGAGGGGGCCTACAATGAGCAGTTCTTC. Its protein is CASSLVEGAYNEQFF. The chain uses TRBV28 and TRBJ2-1; D may be TRBD1 or TRBD2 (6 bases each). The CDR3 has 15 residues. Germline values: CDR1 MDHEN, CDR2 SYDVKM. V dropped 2 bases and J dropped 2 bases, with 10 bases sitting between them.

The chain employs TRBV18 and TRBJ2-7, with 9 nucleotides matching TRBD2. CDR3 length: 14 amino acids. Trimming removed 5 bases from V and 6 bases from J; junction bases left unmatched: 8. CDR1 KGHSH and CDR2 LQKENI come from the germline V gene. CDR3 loop: CASSESGRSGEQYF. CDR3 DNA sequence: TGTGCCAGCTCAGAAAGCGGGAGGTCCGGCGAGCAGTACTTC.

This clonotype was observed at least ten times. The chain has TRBV28 and TRBJ2-1, with D uncertain. Per germline, CDR1 MDHEN and CDR2 SYDVKM. The CDR3 runs 14 residues. Trimming cost V 6 bases and J 3 bases, with 12 bases left between them. The CDR3 bases are TGTGCCAGCAGCTTCTTGGACGGCTACAATGAGCAGTTCTTC. This sequence encodes CASSFLDGYNEQFF.